These T cell receptor beta chains were read from a single sample in a study of blood T cell repertoires in COVID-19. Using immunoSEQ multiplex PCR, the repertoire was profiled, and TCRdb retains in-frame clones only, with some absent. The repertoire holds about 160,000 clones, with 65% to 85% as singletons. The sequenced sample was peripheral blood. These receptors originate from a man between 60 and 70 years old with active or convalescent COVID-19. CDR3s include the opening cysteine and the closing phenylalanine or tryptophan. D genes are given only for firm matches. Rows may omit the clone size; those that give it use once, few, many or a size class.

v_gene: TRBV28
d_gene: TRBD1
j_gene: TRBJ1-4
abundance: -
len: 18
CDR3aa: CASSPGQAGSATNEKLFF
CDR3nt: TGTGCCAGCAGCCCTGGACAGGCCGGCAGTGCAACTAATGAAAAACTGTTTTTT

v_gene: TRBV2
d_gene: -
j_gene: TRBJ2-1
abundance: -
len: 16
CDR3aa: CASSERAGGPYSEQFF
CDR3nt: TGTGCCAGCAGTGAACGGGCCGGGGGACCCTACAGTGAGCAGTTCTTC

v_gene: TRBV7-8
d_gene: -
j_gene: TRBJ2-2
abundance: -
len: 16
CDR3aa: CASSLRGAPNTGELFF
CDR3nt: TGTGCCAGCAGCTTACGGGGGGCGCCGAACACCGGGGAGCTGTTTTTT

v_gene: TRBV6-5
d_gene: -
j_gene: TRBJ1-1
abundance: -
len: 13
CDR3aa: CASSRGPNTEAFF
CDR3nt: TGTGCCAGCAGCCGCGGGCCGAACACTGAAGCTTTCTTT

v_gene: TRBV6-5
d_gene: TRBD1
j_gene: TRBJ2-5
abundance: once
len: 14
CDR3aa: CASSPDRGRGTQYF
CDR3nt: TGTGCCAGCAGCCCGGACAGGGGGCGGGGGACCCAGTACTTC

v_gene: TRBV5-1
d_gene: TRBD1
j_gene: TRBJ2-1
abundance: -
len: 14
CDR3aa: CASSLGDRVDEQFF
CDR3nt: TGCGCCAGCAGCTTGGGGGACAGGGTGGATGAGCAGTTCTTC

v_gene: TRBV27
d_gene: -
j_gene: TRBJ2-7
abundance: -
len: 15
CDR3aa: CASTAGFEGSYEQYF
CDR3nt: TGTGCCAGCACCGCGGGGTTCGAGGGTTCCTACGAGCAGTACTTC

v_gene: TRBV7-2
d_gene: -
j_gene: TRBJ2-4
abundance: few
len: 13
CDR3aa: CASSAAGANIQYF
CDR3nt: TGTGCCAGCAGCGCGGCGGGTGCAAACATTCAGTACTTC

v_gene: TRBV5-6
d_gene: -
j_gene: TRBJ1-5
abundance: -
len: 17
CDR3aa: CASSLAGTAYSNQPQHF
CDR3nt: TGTGCCAGCAGCTTGGCCGGAACAGCTTATAGCAATCAGCCCCAGCATTTT

v_gene: TRBV7-2
d_gene: TRBD1
j_gene: TRBJ1-1
abundance: -
len: 14
CDR3aa: CASSPDRGRVEAFF
CDR3nt: TGTGCCAGCAGCCCCGACAGGGGGCGCGTCGAAGCTTTCTTT

v_gene: TRBV6-6
d_gene: -
j_gene: TRBJ2-3
abundance: -
len: 14
CDR3aa: CASSTSIAGDTQYF
CDR3nt: TGTGCCAGCAGTACCTCTATCGCTGGAGATACGCAGTATTTT

v_gene: TRBV19
d_gene: TRBD2
j_gene: TRBJ2-1
abundance: -
len: 15
CDR3aa: CASSIDGGSYNEQFF
CDR3nt: TGTGCCAGTAGTATAGACGGGGGGTCCTACAATGAGCAGTTCTTC

v_gene: TRBV27
d_gene: -
j_gene: TRBJ1-1
abundance: -
len: 15
CDR3aa: CASSLWGRLGTEAFF
CDR3nt: TGTGCCAGCAGTTTATGGGGCAGGTTGGGCACTGAAGCTTTCTTT

v_gene: TRBV2
d_gene: TRBD1
j_gene: TRBJ1-1
abundance: few
len: 13
CDR3aa: CASSVDRETEAFF
CDR3nt: TGTGCCAGCAGCGTGGACAGGGAGACTGAAGCTTTCTTT

v_gene: TRBV28
d_gene: -
j_gene: TRBJ2-1
abundance: -
len: 13
CDR3aa: CASSDTSDNEQFF
CDR3nt: TGTGCCAGCAGTGATACTAGTGACAATGAGCAGTTCTTC

v_gene: TRBV5-4
d_gene: TRBD1
j_gene: TRBJ2-1
abundance: -
len: 15
CDR3aa: CASSRQDRDYNEQFF
CDR3nt: TGTGCCAGCAGCCGGCAGGACAGGGACTACAATGAGCAGTTCTTC

v_gene: TRBV6-5
d_gene: TRBD1
j_gene: TRBJ1-1
abundance: -
len: 15
CDR3aa: CASRKAGTGGTEAFF
CDR3nt: TGTGCCAGCAGAAAGGCCGGGACAGGAGGCACTGAAGCTTTCTTT

v_gene: TRBV5-4
d_gene: -
j_gene: TRBJ2-3
abundance: -
len: 15
CDR3aa: CASSPGVLKTDTQYF
CDR3nt: TGTGCCAGCAGCCCCGGTGTTTTGAAGACAGATACGCAGTATTTT

v_gene: TRBV2
d_gene: TRBD1
j_gene: TRBJ1-2
abundance: few
len: 14
CDR3aa: CASTRDRANYGYTF
CDR3nt: TGTGCCAGCACAAGGGACAGGGCTAACTATGGCTACACCTTC

v_gene: TRBV28
d_gene: TRBD2
j_gene: TRBJ2-5
abundance: -
len: 15
CDR3aa: CASISLAGLGETQYF
CDR3nt: TGTGCCAGCATCAGTCTAGCGGGACTGGGGGAGACCCAGTACTTC

v_gene: TRBV7-8
d_gene: -
j_gene: TRBJ1-2
abundance: -
len: 19
CDR3aa: CASSLETLIPMATPLSYTF
CDR3nt: TGTGCCAGCAGCTTAGAGACACTGATCCCTATGGCTACACCTTTGAGCTACACCTTC

v_gene: TRBV9
d_gene: -
j_gene: TRBJ2-3
abundance: -
len: 13
CDR3aa: CASQTGGTDTQYF
CDR3nt: TGTGCCAGCCAAACCGGGGGCACAGATACGCAGTATTTT

v_gene: TRBV11-2
d_gene: -
j_gene: TRBJ1-1
abundance: -
len: 12
CDR3aa: CASSLGTGGAFF
CDR3nt: TGTGCCAGCAGCTTAGGGACTGGAGGAGCTTTCTTT

v_gene: TRBV10-3
d_gene: -
j_gene: TRBJ2-6
abundance: -
len: 17
CDR3aa: CAISAPTQGSGANVLTF
CDR3nt: TGTGCCATCAGTGCGCCGACACAGGGTAGTGGGGCCAACGTCCTGACTTTC

v_gene: TRBV19
d_gene: -
j_gene: TRBJ2-4
abundance: -
len: 13
CDR3aa: CASTSGAANIQYF
CDR3nt: TGTGCCAGTACCTCAGGGGCTGCGAACATTCAGTACTTC

v_gene: TRBV2
d_gene: -
j_gene: TRBJ2-3
abundance: -
len: 15
CDR3aa: CASNEQGTSTDTQYF
CDR3nt: TGTGCCAGCAACGAACAGGGGACTAGCACAGATACGCAGTATTTT

v_gene: TRBV20-1
d_gene: TRBD2
j_gene: TRBJ2-1
abundance: -
len: 15
CDR3aa: CSASGTSGGAYEQFF
CDR3nt: TGCAGTGCTAGTGGAACTAGCGGGGGGGCCTATGAGCAGTTCTTC

v_gene: TRBV4-1
d_gene: TRBD2
j_gene: TRBJ2-7
abundance: -
len: 15
CDR3aa: CASSRNQGLADEQYF
CDR3nt: TGCGCCAGCAGCCGGAATCAGGGACTAGCGGACGAGCAGTACTTC

v_gene: TRBV5-4
d_gene: TRBD2
j_gene: TRBJ2-1
abundance: -
len: 16
CDR3aa: CASSLPGLAGAGEQFF
CDR3nt: TGTGCCAGCAGCCTCCCGGGACTAGCGGGAGCTGGTGAGCAGTTCTTC

v_gene: TRBV6-5
d_gene: TRBD1
j_gene: TRBJ2-2
abundance: -
len: 15
CDR3aa: CASRRGTGRTGELFF
CDR3nt: TGTGCCAGCAGGAGGGGGACAGGGAGGACCGGGGAGCTGTTTTTT

v_gene: TRBV5-1
d_gene: TRBD1
j_gene: TRBJ2-1
abundance: few
len: 15
CDR3aa: CASSLRQGVYNEQFF
CDR3nt: TGCGCCAGCAGCTTGCGCCAGGGGGTGTACAATGAGCAGTTCTTC

v_gene: TRBV4-1
d_gene: -
j_gene: TRBJ2-7
abundance: -
len: 17
CDR3aa: CASSQGPSTGTSYEQYF
CDR3nt: TGCGCCAGCAGCCAAGGGCCGAGCACCGGGACATCGTACGAGCAGTACTTC

v_gene: TRBV10-3
d_gene: -
j_gene: TRBJ2-7
abundance: -
len: 15
CDR3aa: CAISESAGLSYEQYF
CDR3nt: TGTGCCATCAGTGAGTCCGCAGGACTCTCCTACGAGCAGTACTTC

v_gene: TRBV3-1/TRBV3-2
d_gene: TRBD1
j_gene: TRBJ1-2
abundance: -
len: 13
CDR3aa: CASSPTGSYGYTF
CDR3nt: TGTGCCAGCAGCCCGACAGGGAGCTATGGCTACACCTTC

v_gene: TRBV5-4
d_gene: TRBD2
j_gene: TRBJ2-2
abundance: -
len: 16
CDR3aa: CASSFLAGLNTGELFF
CDR3nt: TGTGCCAGCAGCTTTCTAGCGGGGTTGAACACCGGGGAGCTGTTTTTT

v_gene: TRBV5-1
d_gene: -
j_gene: TRBJ2-2
abundance: -
len: 16
CDR3aa: CASSLEGGAPFVELFF
CDR3nt: TGCGCCAGCAGCTTGGAAGGGGGGGCACCGTTTGTGGAGCTGTTTTTT